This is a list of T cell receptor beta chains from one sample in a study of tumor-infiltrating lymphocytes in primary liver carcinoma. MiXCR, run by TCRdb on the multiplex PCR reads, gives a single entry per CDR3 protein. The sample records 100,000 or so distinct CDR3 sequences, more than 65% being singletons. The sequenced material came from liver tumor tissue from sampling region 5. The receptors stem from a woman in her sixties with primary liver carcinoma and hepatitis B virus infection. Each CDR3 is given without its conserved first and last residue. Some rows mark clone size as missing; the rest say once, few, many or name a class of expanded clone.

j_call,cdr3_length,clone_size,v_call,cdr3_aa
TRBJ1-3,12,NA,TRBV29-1,SVPTMRSGNTIY
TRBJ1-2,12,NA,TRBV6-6,ASRNRGHVDGYT
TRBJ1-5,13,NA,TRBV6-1,ASSKGNLSNQPQH
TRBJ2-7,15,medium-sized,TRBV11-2,ASSLTSGYKSSYEQY
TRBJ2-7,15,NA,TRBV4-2,ASRQDRGDVGTYEQY
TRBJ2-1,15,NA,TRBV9,ASSVVVSVAYYNEQF
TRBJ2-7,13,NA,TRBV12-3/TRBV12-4,ASSPGGGRSYEQY
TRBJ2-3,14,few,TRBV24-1,ATSGGLAGDTDTQY
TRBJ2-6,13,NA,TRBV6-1,GSSEQGAGVNVLT
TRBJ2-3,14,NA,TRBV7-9,ASNFVGSGSSDTQY
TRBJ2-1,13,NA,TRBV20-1,SPKTGTSGYNEQF
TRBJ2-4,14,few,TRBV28,ASSPLSGLAKNIQY
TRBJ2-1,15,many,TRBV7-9,ASSFPLGGGIYNEQF
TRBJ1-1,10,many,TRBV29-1,SVERQNTEAF
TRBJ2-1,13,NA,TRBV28,ASSSTGLAVPREF
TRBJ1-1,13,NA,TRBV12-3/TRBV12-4,PSSTWVPMNTEAF
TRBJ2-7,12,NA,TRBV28,ASSTRRGLYKQY
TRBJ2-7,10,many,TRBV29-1,SVEIRGYEQY
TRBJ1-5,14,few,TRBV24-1,ATSPGTGRPNQPQH
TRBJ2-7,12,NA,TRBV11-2,AGSFQWVGGEQY
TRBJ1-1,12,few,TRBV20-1,SARDSGFNTEAF
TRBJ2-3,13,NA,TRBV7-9,ASSPNSRSTDTQY
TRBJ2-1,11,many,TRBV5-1,ASSLRGLGEQF
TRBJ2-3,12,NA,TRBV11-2,ASRGQGASDTQY
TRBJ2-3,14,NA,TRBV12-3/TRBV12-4,AISDVGPGRTYAQY
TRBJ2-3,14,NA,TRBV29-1,SAFGLRDRGTDTQY
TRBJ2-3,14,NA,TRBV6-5,ASSYSGCLSADTQY